Presented here are 29 T cell receptor beta chains from one specimen sequenced in a study of response to subunit inactivated influenza vaccine. MiXCR, run by TCRdb on the RT-PCR reads, gives a single entry per CDR3 protein. The table lists hundreds of thousands of distinct CDR3 sequences, around 8% of them singletons. The material was PBMCs from blood, obtained around 2 years after vaccination. The receptors come from a man in his fifties or sixties who received an inactivated influenza vaccine.

The V call is TRBV29-1, the J call TRBJ2-1, with D tentatively TRBD1 (6 bases). Trimming took 6 bases from V and 9 from J, leaving 12 bases between them. The CDR3 runs to 11 residues. CDR1 SQVTM and CDR2 ANQGSEA come from the germline V gene. CDR3 sequence (DNA): TGCAGCGTGGCCGGGACAAGTGAGCAGTTCTTC. It is translated as CSVAGTSEQFF.

A word on this clonotype: With a much larger clone just one base away, this may be a read error. The genes are TRBV20-1 and TRBJ1-5, with a weak D call TRBD1 (5 bases). CDR1 DFQATT and CDR2 SNEGSKA come from the germline V gene (reference sequence). This CDR3 contains 14 residues. The CDR3: CSCRVGGSNHPQHF. The CDR3 DNA is TGCAGTTGCCGTGTTGGGGGTAGCAATCATCCCCAGCATTTT.

The sample holds many counts of this clonotype. The CDR3 nucleotides are TGTGCCATCAGTGACCCCCCGTCGCGGGAGCAGTACTTC. Amino acid sequence: CAISDPPSREQYF. The V gene is TRBV10-3, the J gene TRBJ2-7; D is uncertain. The CDR3 consists of 13 residues. Trimming removed 3 bases at V and 7 bases at J, with 13 bases between. Germline CDR1 is ENHRY and CDR2 is SYGVKD.

The rearrangement uses TRBV11-1 and TRBJ2-7; 10 bases match TRBD1. V dropped 4 bases and J dropped 4; count of bases not matched to a gene: 16. CDR3 length: 18 amino acids. CDR1 and CDR2 from the germline V gene are SGHAT and FQDESV (reference sequence). CDR3 residues: CASSSLGQGRFRSYEQYF. CDR3 sequence (DNA): TGTGCCAGCAGCTCGCTGGGACAGGGGAGGTTCAGAAGTTACGAGCAGTACTTC.

This clonotype was observed many times. The chain uses TRBV10-2 and TRBJ2-3; 11 nucleotides match TRBD2. CDR3 length: 15 amino acids. V shed 5 bases and J 0 bases; nucleotides not matched to a gene: 1. The germline V gene has CDR1 WSHSY and CDR2 SAAADI. The CDR3 here is CASSRLAGSTDTQYF. CDR3 nucleotides: TGCGCCAGCAGTAGACTAGCGGGGAGCACAGATACGCAGTATTTT.

This clonotype was found a few times. One end of the junction is discordant with germline, which a read error may explain. In DNA form, the CDR3 reads TGTGCCAGTAGTGTTCAGGGTGGTCCCAAAAACATTCAGTACTTC. It codes for CASSVQGGPKNIQYF. The chain recombines TRBV25-1 with TRBJ2-4; a weak D match, TRBD1 (5 bases). CDR1 and CDR2 from the germline V gene are MGHDK and SYGVNS. The CDR3 spans 15 residues.

This clonotype was seen a few times. V and J are TRBV4-2 and TRBJ1-3, with a tentative D call TRBD1 (5 bases). The CDR3 covers 15 residues. The V end lost 1 base, the J end lost 0 bases, and 7 bases lay between the germline ends. Germline V gene lookup returns CDR1 LGHNA and CDR2 YNFKEQ. CDR3 nucleotides: TGTGCCAGCAGCCAAGGGACACTCTCTGGAAACACCATATATTTT. This gives the protein CASSQGTLSGNTIYF.

This clonotype was picked up a small number of times. This chain connects TRBV23-1 to TRBJ2-1; no clear D. TRBV23-1 is an ORF for which the function is uncertain. CDR3 size: 12 residues. V lost 7 bases to trimming and J lost 9 bases, with 13 bases between them. The CDR3 sequence: CASTPFWGEQFF. The CDR3, as DNA: TGCGCCAGCACCCCTTTCTGGGGTGAGCAGTTCTTC.

This clonotype was observed a few times. CDR3 sequence reads: CASSFGGDLYEQYF. In nucleotides, the CDR3 is TGTGCCAGCAGTTTCGGCGGGGATCTCTACGAGCAGTACTTC. The chain links TRBV28 to TRBJ2-7; a weak D match, TRBD2 (6 bases). The CDR3 extends over 14 amino acids. Germline V gene lookup returns CDR1 MDHEN and CDR2 SYDVKM. The V and J ends lost 3 bases and 3 bases respectively, with 12 bases between them.

In this sample, this clonotype turned up a few times. This chain connects TRBV7-8 to TRBJ2-7; tentatively, D is TRBD1 or TRBD2 (5 bases each). CDR3 length: 16 residues. The germline gives CDR1 SGHVS, CDR2 FQNEAQ. The V and J ends lost 1 base and 9 bases respectively, with 22 bases between them. The DNA for the CDR3 is TGTGCCAGCAGCTTAGTAGGAGGACAAGCTGCCGAGGGGCAGTACTTC. Its translation: CASSLVGGQAAEGQYF.

This clonotype came up a few times. The chain has TRBV12-3 or TRBV12-4 and TRBJ2-7; 9 bases agree with TRBD1. The ends lost 5 bases at V and 6 bases at J; junction bases unmatched: 5. CDR3 length: 13 amino acids. This chain's CDR3 is CASSPRTGAEQYF. In DNA form, the CDR3 reads TGTGCCAGCAGTCCGAGGACAGGGGCCGAGCAGTACTTC.

The CDR3 DNA sequence: TGTGCCAGCAGCTTAGACTTTCTTAGCTCCTACGAGCAGTACTTC. Protein product: CASSLDFLSSYEQYF. This chain links TRBV7-2 with TRBJ2-7; D ambiguous. V dropped 1 base and J dropped 0 bases, with 10 bases sitting between them. The length of the CDR3 is 15 residues. Germline V CDR1 and CDR2: SGHTA, FQGNSA.

This clonotype occurred a few times. V usage is TRBV7-9 and J usage is TRBJ2-7, with 9 nucleotides matching TRBD2. Germline lookup yields CDR1 SEHNR and CDR2 FQNEAQ (reference sequence). With V trimmed by 4 bases and J by 3 bases, 10 bases remained unmatched. The CDR3 has 16 amino acids. CDR3 sequence reads: CASSSPIGTSSYEQYF. The CDR3 nucleotides read TGTGCCAGCAGCTCACCTATAGGGACTAGCAGCTACGAGCAGTACTTC.

Many counts were recorded for this clonotype. The gene calls are TRBV20-1 and TRBJ2-7; the match to TRBD2 covers 11 bases. The CDR3 consists of 15 residues. Trimming cost V 1 base and J 6 bases; bases outside gene matches: 8. Germline values: CDR1 DFQATT, CDR2 SNEGSKA (reference sequence). The CDR3 is CSARASSGGTLEQYF. CDR3 bases: TGCAGTGCTAGAGCTTCTAGCGGGGGGACCCTCGAGCAGTACTTC.

This clonotype was observed a handful of times. This sequence joins TRBV7-6 and TRBJ2-7; D gene ambiguous. Trimming stripped 3 bases from V and 6 bases from J, with 9 bases between. The CDR3 is 12 residues long. CDR1 is SGHVS and CDR2 is FNYEAQ in the germline V gene. Written as DNA, the CDR3 is TGTGCCAGCAGCTTCCTTTACGCCGAGCAGTACTTC. It yields the protein CASSFLYAEQYF.

This clonotype occurred many times. This chain links TRBV5-1 with TRBJ2-3, with a possible D match to TRBD1 (5 bases). V lost 1 base and J 4 bases, leaving 7 bases between the germline ends. Germline values: CDR1 SGHRS, CDR2 YFSETQ. This CDR3 comprises 13 residues. This CDR3 is CASSLRQSDTQYF. The CDR3 DNA follows: TGCGCCAGCAGCTTGAGACAGTCAGATACGCAGTATTTT.

V is TRBV20-1 and J is TRBJ2-1; D perhaps matches TRBD2 (6 bases). CDR1 is DFQATT and CDR2 is SNEGSKA in the germline V gene (reference sequence). The germline V and J ends were trimmed by 6 bases and 4 bases, with 16 bases remaining between them. The CDR3 spans 14 residues. The CDR3 DNA follows: TGCAGTGCCCCGGGGACTGACCCTTACAATGAGCAGTTCTTC. Translating gives CSAPGTDPYNEQFF.

This clonotype was recorded a few times. The chain joins TRBV9 to TRBJ1-2; tentatively, D is TRBD1 (6 bases). The germline CDR1 and CDR2 sequences are SGDLS and YYNGEE. This CDR3 is built from 14 residues. V was clipped by 6 bases and J by 7 bases, with 19 bases between them. For the CDR3, the DNA is TGTGCCAGCAACCGACACAGGGACATCACTGGCTACACCTTC. Residues: CASNRHRDITGYTF.

This clonotype came up a few times. This chain uses TRBV14 with TRBJ2-7; tentatively, D is TRBD2 (7 bases). Germline V CDR1 and CDR2: SGHDN, FVKESK. This CDR3 has 19 residues. Trimming stripped 1 base from V and 3 bases from J, with 25 bases between. Written as DNA, the CDR3 is TGTGCCAGCAGCCAAGCCATTCCCGACCCACACGGGGGGCACTACGAGCAGTACTTC. Encoded protein: CASSQAIPDPHGGHYEQYF.

This clonotype showed up just a few times. The chain uses TRBV7-2 and TRBJ2-5; D not resolved. Germline loops: CDR1 SGHTA, CDR2 FQGNSA. Trimming pared 4 bases from V and 0 bases from J, leaving 6 bases between. This CDR3 spans 13 amino acids. Here the CDR3 DNA reads TGTGCCAGCAGCTACCTATACCAAGAGACCCAGTACTTC. Translation gives CASSYLYQETQYF.

This chain links TRBV5-1 with TRBJ2-6; D possibly corresponds to TRBD1 (5 bases). This CDR3 is 16 amino acids long. The germline V gene encodes CDR1 SGHRS and CDR2 YFSETQ. Trimming took off 0 bases at V and 1 base at J, with 8 bases between the two ends. CDR3 sequence (DNA): TGCGCCAGCAGCTTGGATGGGGCTTCTGGGGCCAACGTCCTGACTTTC. Encoded protein: CASSLDGASGANVLTF.

In this sample, this clonotype turned up many times. The chain uses TRBV27 and TRBJ2-1, with D unclear. V was clipped by 3 bases and J by 0 bases, with 12 bases between them. This CDR3 contains 16 residues. Germline CDR1 reads MNHEY; CDR2 reads SMNVEV (reference sequence). As DNA, the CDR3 is TGTGCCAGCAGTTTCCAGACTTTTACCTCCTACAATGAGCAGTTCTTC. Translated, it gives CASSFQTFTSYNEQFF.

This rearrangement joins TRBV20-1 to TRBJ2-7; D remains ambiguous. Germline V lookup: CDR1 DFQATT, CDR2 SNEGSKA (reference sequence). V was clipped by 3 bases and J by 2 bases, with 8 bases between them. The CDR3 loop spans 12 amino acids. The CDR3 DNA sequence: TGCAGTGCTAGTAAGCCCCCCTACGAGCAGTACTTC. This gives the protein CSASKPPYEQYF.

The sample holds many counts of this clonotype. J is TRBJ2-7 and V is TRBV28, with a possible D match to TRBD2 (5 bases). The length of the CDR3 is 16 residues. Germline loops: CDR1 MDHEN, CDR2 SYDVKM. The V and J ends lost 5 bases and 5 bases respectively, with 22 bases between them. CDR3 in amino acids: CASSTSYGPRTDEQYF. CDR3 nucleotide sequence: TGTGCCAGCAGTACATCTTACGGCCCCCGGACTGACGAGCAGTACTTC.

This clonotype occurred many times. This chain connects TRBV3-1 to TRBJ1-1; D is unresolved. The CDR3 loop spans 13 amino acids. In germline, CDR1 is LGHDT, CDR2 YNNKEL (reference sequence). The ends were cut back, 1 base at V and 1 base at J, with 4 bases in the middle. The CDR3 DNA is TGTGCCAGCAGCCAAGTTACGAACACTGAAGCTTTCTTT. This encodes CASSQVTNTEAFF.

This clonotype occurred many times. The rearrangement joins TRBV3-1 to TRBJ1-2, with D tentatively TRBD1 (5 bases). CDR1 LGHDT and CDR2 YNNKEL come from the germline V gene (reference sequence). V shed 0 bases and J shed 8 bases, with 10 bases lying between them. The CDR3 loop spans 13 amino acids. The CDR3: CASSQESRAGYTF. The DNA for the CDR3 is TGTGCCAGCAGCCAAGAATCCAGGGCGGGCTACACCTTC.

A remark on this clonotype: Without the conserved terminal phenylalanine or tryptophan, this CDR3 likely stems from a read error. The chain combines TRBV6-1 with TRBJ1-1, with 8 bases identical to TRBD1. Germline CDR1 and CDR2: MNHNS and SASEGT. CDR3 length equals 14 residues. Trimming cost V 6 bases and J 2 bases; bases outside gene matches: 5. The CDR3 is CASRGGQGNTEAFL. The DNA for the CDR3 is TGTGCCAGCAGGGGCGGACAGGGTAACACTGAAGCTTTCCTT.

This clonotype was picked up a small number of times. The CDR3 DNA follows: TGTGCCAGCAGCTTAAGGGTCCTAAGCGGTTCTAATGAAAAACTGTTTTTT. Protein product: CASSLRVLSGSNEKLFF. The chain recombines TRBV7-6 with TRBJ1-4; D remains unclear. V lost 2 bases to trimming and J lost 3 bases, with 16 bases between them. The CDR3 covers 17 residues. Germline CDR1 and CDR2: SGHVS and FNYEAQ.

This clonotype was picked up many times. The rearrangement joins TRBV5-1 to TRBJ2-3; TRBD2 aligns across 8 bases. Germline values: CDR1 SGHRS, CDR2 YFSETQ. The CDR3 is made up of 14 amino acids. After removal of 7 bases from V and 0 bases from J, the junction contained 4 bases not matched to a gene. The CDR3 protein is CASSTSVSTDTQYF. As DNA, the CDR3 is TGCGCCAGCTCGACTAGCGTAAGCACAGATACGCAGTATTTT.